This TCR beta chain was obtained from a study of blood T cell repertoires in COVID-19. Germline CDR1 and CDR2: LGHDT and YNNKEL (reference sequence). The CDR3 extends over 13 amino acids. V was cut by 1 base and J by 5 bases, with 8 bases left in between. Using immunoSEQ multiplex PCR, the repertoire was profiled, and TCRdb retains in-frame clones only, with some absent. The sample has about 310,000 clones; about 91% are singletons. The receptor was derived from a woman aged 18-29 years who had recovered from COVID-19. The sequenced material came from PBMCs or T cells enriched from blood (not recorded which). The rearrangement links TRBV3-1 (or the pseudogene TRBV3-2) to TRBJ1-2; possibly TRBD1 for D (5 bases). CDR3 residues: CASSQAGKYGYTF. The CDR3 region has the DNA TGTGCCAGCAGCCAAGCAGGGAAATATGGCTACACCTTC.